This passage covers 20 T cell receptor beta chains from one sample sequenced in a study of T-cell memory formation after mild COVID-19. TCRdb re-derived calls from the 5' RACE reads in MiXCR, one entry per CDR3 protein. The repertoire has 80,000 to 130,000 distinct CDR3 sequences, 11% of them found once; the top ten carry about 40%. The sequencing input was PBMCs or a T cell subset sorted from them (not recorded which). The receptor set was obtained from a man between 18 and 29 years old who had mild COVID-19 (a few samples of this study predate the infection). Cell type and time point are not known.

This rearrangement joins TRBV27 to TRBJ1-5, with unresolved D. Between the trimmed V and J ends, which lost 6 bases and 2 bases, there was a span of 14 bases. The CDR3 has 15 amino acids. Per germline, CDR1 MNHEY and CDR2 SMNVEV (reference sequence). CDR3 in DNA: TGTGCCAGCAGCATTACGGCCGCGGGCAATCAGCCCCAGCATTTT. It yields the protein CASSITAAGNQPQHF.

The sample holds a few counts of this clonotype. V and J are TRBV20-1 and TRBJ1-2, with D perhaps matching TRBD1 (5 bases). V was clipped by 1 base and J by 8 bases, with 17 bases between them. Germline CDR1 DFQATT, CDR2 SNEGSKA (reference sequence). The CDR3 sequence is 14 residues long. The CDR3 DNA reads TGCAGTGCTAGAGGGACGGCAAGGGGCGGAGGCTACACCTTC. This translates into CSARGTARGGGYTF.

The sample holds one count of this clonotype. The CDR3 DNA reads as TGCAGTGACACACAAGGGTCACAGCAGTACGTC. Protein product: CSDTQGSQQYV. The chain recombines TRBV29-1 with TRBJ2-7; no clear D. Germline V lookup: CDR1 SQVTM, CDR2 ANQGSEA. The length of the CDR3 is 11 residues.

The chain recombines TRBV27 with TRBJ1-5, with D unclear. CDR3 size: 16 residues. V was clipped by 2 bases and J by 3 bases, with 14 bases between them. From germline, CDR1 is MNHEY and CDR2 SMNVEV (reference sequence). CDR3 in DNA: TGTGCCAGCAGTTTAAGGTTGGCGGGGAACAATCAGCCCCAGCATTTT. Protein: CASSLRLAGNNQPQHF.

The rearrangement uses TRBV6-5 and TRBJ1-1; no clear D. The CDR3 has 13 amino acids. Trimming shortened V by 3 bases and J by 0 bases, and 5 bases separated the two germline ends. The germline V gene encodes CDR1 MNHEY and CDR2 SVGAGI. The CDR3 DNA sequence: TGTGCCAGCAGTTATACTGTGAACACTGAAGCTTTCTTT. This sequence encodes CASSYTVNTEAFF.

The CDR3 reads CASSITGPYEQYF. The CDR3 nucleotides read TGTGCCAGTAGTATTACAGGGCCCTACGAGCAGTACTTC. This sequence joins TRBV19 and TRBJ2-7; D might be TRBD1 (6 bases). This CDR3 is built from 13 residues. Trimming removed 3 bases from V and 2 bases from J, with 8 bases in between. CDR1 LNHDA and CDR2 SQIVND come from the germline V gene (reference sequence).

This clonotype turned up a few times. This chain joins TRBV5-1 and TRBJ2-1, with 9 positions matching TRBD1. The CDR3 is 14 residues long. V dropped 1 base and J dropped 9; count of bases not matched to a gene: 5. Germline V gene data show CDR1 as SGHRS and CDR2 as YFSETQ. The CDR3 reads CASSLQGQGAEQFF. DNA of the CDR3: TGCGCCAGCAGCTTGCAGGGACAGGGAGCTGAGCAGTTCTTC.

V is TRBV5-1 and J is TRBJ2-7, with a weak D call TRBD1 (6 bases). V lost 1 base and J lost 0, with 14 bases in between. CDR3 length: 16 amino acids. Germline V lookup: CDR1 SGHRS, CDR2 YFSETQ. CDR3 loop: CASSLYRDTASYEQYF. The CDR3 nucleotides read TGCGCCAGCAGCTTGTACCGGGACACGGCCTCCTACGAGCAGTACTTC. Full variable domain (remainder filled in from reference TRBV5-1 and TRBJ2-7): KAGVTQTPRYLIKTRGQQVTLSCSPISGHRSVSWYQQTPGQGLQFLFEYFSETQRNKGNFPGRFSGRQFSNSRSEMNVSTLELGDSALYLCASSLYRDTASYEQYFGPGTRLTVT.

This clonotype showed up just a few times. V is TRBV7-2 and J is TRBJ2-1; TRBD1 agrees at 8 bases. The CDR3 spans 16 residues. Germline assignment: CDR1 SGHTA and CDR2 FQGNSA. After removal of 4 bases from V and 2 bases from J, the junction contained 7 bases not matched to a gene. In DNA, the CDR3 is TGTGCCAGCAGCTCCCCAGGGGGCATAGCCTACAATGAGCAGTTCTTC. Amino acids: CASSSPGGIAYNEQFF. Full variable domain (rest looked up from reference TRBV7-2 and TRBJ2-1): GAGVSQSPSNKVTEKGKDVELRCDPISGHTALYWYRQSLGQGLEFLIYFQGNSAPDKSGLPSDRFSAERTGGSVSTLTIQRTQQEDSAVYLCASSSPGGIAYNEQFFGPGTRLTVL.

The chain carries TRBV7-9 and TRBJ2-1; no definite D call. Germline V gene sequence: CDR1 SEHNR, CDR2 FQNEAQ (reference sequence). This CDR3 is built from 11 residues. V lost 6 bases and J lost 9, with 9 bases in between. CDR3 region: CASSRTGEQFF. In DNA form, the CDR3 reads TGTGCCAGCAGTCGGACGGGTGAGCAGTTCTTC.

V and J are TRBV27 and TRBJ1-1; D may be TRBD1 (6 bases). Trimming removed 8 bases from V and 5 bases from J, with 21 bases in between. This CDR3 has 15 amino acids. Germline V gene sequence: CDR1 MNHEY, CDR2 SMNVEV (reference sequence). As DNA, the CDR3 is TGTGCCAGCTTACCCCACGGGGGCCGAGGAACTGAAGCTTTCTTT. It translates to CASLPHGGRGTEAFF.

This clonotype was counted only a few times. This chain links TRBV6-2 or TRBV6-3 with TRBJ1-1; 7 bases match TRBD1. This CDR3 has 13 amino acids. J gave up 1 base and V 7 bases, and 3 bases lay outside the gene matches. CDR1 MNHEY and CDR2 SVGEGT come from the germline V gene. The CDR3 sequence is CASTTGKNTEAFF. CDR3 nucleotides: TGTGCCAGCACGACAGGGAAGAACACTGAAGCTTTCTTT.

This clonotype was counted only a few times. The V gene is TRBV4-1, the J gene TRBJ2-3; 10 positions agree with TRBD2. The ends lost 1 base at V and 7 bases at J; junction bases unmatched: 8. The CDR3 spans 16 residues. The germline V gene has CDR1 MGHRA and CDR2 YSYEKL. The CDR3 DNA reads TGCGCCAGCAGCCAAGCGTTAGCTAGCGGGGGTCATACGCAGTATTTT. It encodes CASSQALASGGHTQYF.

The chain employs TRBV7-9 and TRBJ2-5; D not certain. CDR3 size: 14 residues. V lost 6 bases, J lost 1 base, and 12 bases lay in between. Germline assignment: CDR1 SEHNR and CDR2 FQNEAQ (reference sequence). The CDR3 DNA follows: TGTGCCAGCAGGAAGGACGGATTCCAAGAGACCCAGTACTTC. Its protein product is CASRKDGFQETQYF.

This clonotype occurred a few times. This chain connects TRBV4-1 to TRBJ2-1; 8 positions match TRBD2. V was pared by 1 base and J by 6 bases, with 8 bases of the junction left unmatched. Germline V gene sequence: CDR1 MGHRA, CDR2 YSYEKL. This CDR3 is built from 16 residues. The DNA of the CDR3 is TGCGCCAGCAGCCAAGCGGGGGGGTCTAGGTCCAATGAGCAGTTCTTC. Amino acid sequence: CASSQAGGSRSNEQFF.

The gene calls are TRBV4-1 and TRBJ1-2; a possible D gene is TRBD1 (5 bases). V lost 0 bases to trimming and J lost 8 bases, with 16 bases between them. Germline-derived CDR1 and CDR2 are MGHRA and YSYEKL. The CDR3 has 15 residues. The CDR3 region has the DNA TGCGCCAGCAGCCAAGACTTTCGGGGGGATAGGGGCTACACCTTC. Residues: CASSQDFRGDRGYTF.

The chain uses TRBV4-2 and TRBJ1-1; D not resolved. V dropped 0 bases and J dropped 6 bases, with 14 bases sitting between them. Germline V CDR1 and CDR2: LGHNA, YNFKEQ. The CDR3 sequence is 15 residues long. The CDR3 nucleotides read TGTGCCAGCAGCCAAGATATGGAGTCATACGCTGAAGCTTTCTTT. Amino acid sequence: CASSQDMESYAEAFF.

V is TRBV19 and J is TRBJ2-2; TRBD1 might be the D (6 bases). From germline, CDR1 is LNHDA and CDR2 SQIVND (reference sequence). The CDR3 totals 13 residues. V was clipped by 1 base and J by 8 bases, with 8 bases between them. This CDR3 reads CASSIAGVGELFF. The CDR3 bases are TGTGCCAGTAGTATAGCAGGGGTGGGGGAGCTGTTTTTT. Complete variable domain (other parts from reference TRBV19 and TRBJ2-2): DGGITQSPKYLFRKEGQNVTLSCEQNLNHDAMYWYRQDPGQGLRLIYYSQIVNDFQKGDIAEGYSVSREKKESFPLTVTSAQKNPTAFYLCASSIAGVGELFFGEGSRLTVL.

The chain recombines TRBV29-1 with TRBJ2-3; TRBD2 matches at 14 bases. The CDR3 is 14 residues long. In germline, CDR1 is SQVTM, CDR2 ANQGSEA. V was pared by 7 bases and J by 8 bases, with 8 bases of the junction left unmatched. The CDR3 DNA sequence: TGCAGCGGGGGACTAGCGGGGGAAGGTCGTACGCAGTATTTT. Its translation is CSGGLAGEGRTQYF.

This clonotype showed up many times. The V call is TRBV5-8, the J call TRBJ1-6; D unclear. CDR3 length: 15 amino acids. CDR1 and CDR2 (germline): SGHTS, YDEGEE. Trimming pared 0 bases from V and 6 bases from J, leaving 10 bases between. The CDR3 DNA follows: TGTGCCAGCAGCTTGGAAGGGTTTAGTAATTCACCCCTCCACTTT. Encoded protein: CASSLEGFSNSPLHF.